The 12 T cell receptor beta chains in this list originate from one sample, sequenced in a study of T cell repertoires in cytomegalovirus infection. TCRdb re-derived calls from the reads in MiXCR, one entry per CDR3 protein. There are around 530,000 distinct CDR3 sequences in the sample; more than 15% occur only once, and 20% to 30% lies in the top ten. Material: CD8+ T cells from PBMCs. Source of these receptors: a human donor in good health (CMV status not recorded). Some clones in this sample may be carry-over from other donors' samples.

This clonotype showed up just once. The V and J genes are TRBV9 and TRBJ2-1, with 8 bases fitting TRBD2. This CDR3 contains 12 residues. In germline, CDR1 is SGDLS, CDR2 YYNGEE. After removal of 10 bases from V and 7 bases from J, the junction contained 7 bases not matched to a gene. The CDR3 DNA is TGTGCCTCAGCGGGAGCAGGGAATGAGCAGTTCTTC. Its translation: CASAGAGNEQFF.

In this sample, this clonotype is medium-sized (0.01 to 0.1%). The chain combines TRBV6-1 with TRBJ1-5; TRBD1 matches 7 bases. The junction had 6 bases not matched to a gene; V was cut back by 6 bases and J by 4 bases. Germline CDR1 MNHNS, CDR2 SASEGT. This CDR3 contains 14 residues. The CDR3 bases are TGTGCCAGCAGCATGGGACAGAAGAATCAGCCCCAGCATTTT. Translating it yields CASSMGQKNQPQHF.

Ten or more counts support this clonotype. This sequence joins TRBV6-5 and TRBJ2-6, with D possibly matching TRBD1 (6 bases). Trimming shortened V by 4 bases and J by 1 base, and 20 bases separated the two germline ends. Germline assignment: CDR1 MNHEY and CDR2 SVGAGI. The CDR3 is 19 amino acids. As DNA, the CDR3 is TGTGCCAGCAGTTTAACCGGGACATCCCTAGGTTCTGGGGCCAACGTCCTGACTTTC. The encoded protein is CASSLTGTSLGSGANVLTF.

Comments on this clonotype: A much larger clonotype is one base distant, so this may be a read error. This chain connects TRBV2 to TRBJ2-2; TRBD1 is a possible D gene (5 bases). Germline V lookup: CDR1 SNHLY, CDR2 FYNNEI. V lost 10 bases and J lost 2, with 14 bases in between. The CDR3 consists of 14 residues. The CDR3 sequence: CAIPGWSNTGELFF. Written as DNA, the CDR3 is TGTGCCATACCAGGGTGGTCAAACACCGGGGAGCTGTTTTTT.

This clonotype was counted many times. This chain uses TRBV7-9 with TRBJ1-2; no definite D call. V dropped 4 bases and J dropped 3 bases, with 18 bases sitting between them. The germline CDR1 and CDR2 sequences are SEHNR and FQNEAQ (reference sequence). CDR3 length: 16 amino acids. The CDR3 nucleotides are TGTGCCAGCAGCTCTTCCAGCCGGGCGCGGGACTATGGCTACACCTTC. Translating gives CASSSSSRARDYGYTF.

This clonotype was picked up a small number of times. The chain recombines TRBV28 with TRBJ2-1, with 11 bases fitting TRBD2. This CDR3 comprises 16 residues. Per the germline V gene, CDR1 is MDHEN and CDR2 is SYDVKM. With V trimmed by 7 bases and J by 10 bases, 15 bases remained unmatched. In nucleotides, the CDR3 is TGTGCCAGCACCCTACTAGCGGGAGAGGGCAGAAGGGAGCAGTTCTTC. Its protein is CASTLLAGEGRREQFF.

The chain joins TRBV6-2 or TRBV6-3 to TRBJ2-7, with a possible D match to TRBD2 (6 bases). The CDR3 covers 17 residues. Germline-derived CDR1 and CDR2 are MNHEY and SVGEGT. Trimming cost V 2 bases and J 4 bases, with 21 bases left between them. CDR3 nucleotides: TGTGCCAGCAGTTACCCTACCTCGGGGGTCCCCCTATACGAGCAGTACTTC. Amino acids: CASSYPTSGVPLYEQYF.

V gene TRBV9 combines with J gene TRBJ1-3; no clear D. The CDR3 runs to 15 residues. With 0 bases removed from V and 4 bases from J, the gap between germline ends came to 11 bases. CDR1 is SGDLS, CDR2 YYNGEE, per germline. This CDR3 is CASSVDSGYGNTIYF. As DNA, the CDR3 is TGTGCCAGCAGCGTAGACTCGGGTTACGGAAACACCATATATTTT.

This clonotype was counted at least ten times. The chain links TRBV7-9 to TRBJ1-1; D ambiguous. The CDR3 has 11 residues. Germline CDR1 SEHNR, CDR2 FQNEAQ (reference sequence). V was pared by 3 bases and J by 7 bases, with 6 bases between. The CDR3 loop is CASSFGVEAFF. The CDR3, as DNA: TGTGCCAGCAGCTTTGGGGTTGAAGCTTTCTTT.

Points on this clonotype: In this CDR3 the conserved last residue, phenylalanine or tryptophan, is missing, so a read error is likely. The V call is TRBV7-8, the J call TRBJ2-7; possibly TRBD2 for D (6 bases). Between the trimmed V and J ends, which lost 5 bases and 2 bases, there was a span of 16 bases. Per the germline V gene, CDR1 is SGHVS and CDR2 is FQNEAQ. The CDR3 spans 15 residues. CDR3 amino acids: CASSPTSVRAYEQYL. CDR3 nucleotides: TGTGCCAGCAGCCCGACTAGTGTGAGGGCCTACGAGCAGTACTTA.

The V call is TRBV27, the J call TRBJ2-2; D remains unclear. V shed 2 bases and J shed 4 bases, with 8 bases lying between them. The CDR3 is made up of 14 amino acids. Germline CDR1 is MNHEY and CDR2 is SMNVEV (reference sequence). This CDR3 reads CASSLVYATGELFF. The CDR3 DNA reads TGTGCCAGCAGTTTAGTTTATGCCACCGGGGAGCTGTTTTTT.

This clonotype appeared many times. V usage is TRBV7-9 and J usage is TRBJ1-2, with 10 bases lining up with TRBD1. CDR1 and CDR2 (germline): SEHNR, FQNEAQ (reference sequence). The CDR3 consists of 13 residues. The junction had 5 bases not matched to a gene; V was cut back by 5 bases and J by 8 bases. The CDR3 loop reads CASSIGQGGGYTF. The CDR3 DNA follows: TGTGCCAGCAGCATCGGACAGGGGGGCGGCTACACCTTC.